Presented here are 14 T cell receptor beta chains from one specimen sequenced in a study of T cell responses to AZD1222 COVID-19 vaccine. Some clones are missing from TCRdb's copy, which holds only in-frame ones; the method was immunoSEQ multiplex PCR. The table records tens of thousands of clones, 85% to 90% of them present only once. The source was peripheral blood, collected on day 0 of AZD1222 vaccination. These receptors were collected from an adult in good health.

The rearrangement joins TRBV3-1 (or the pseudogene TRBV3-2) to TRBJ2-7; TRBD2 matches at 11 bases. CDR1 and CDR2 (germline): LGHDT, YNNKEL (reference sequence). The length of the CDR3 is 17 residues. The ends lost 7 bases at V and 0 bases at J; junction bases unmatched: 11. In DNA form, the CDR3 reads TGTGCCAGCACCCGAGGGACTAGCGGTCTTAGCTCCTACGAGCAGTACTTC. Protein sequence: CASTRGTSGLSSYEQYF.

The J gene is TRBJ1-1, the V gene TRBV13, with D uncertain. V dropped 5 bases and J dropped 0 bases, with 7 bases sitting between them. Germline CDR1 is PRHDT and CDR2 is FYEKMQ (reference sequence). The CDR3 totals 13 residues. The CDR3 protein is CASSRKMNTEAFF. DNA of the CDR3: TGTGCCAGCAGCCGTAAAATGAACACTGAAGCTTTCTTT.

V gene TRBV7-9 combines with J gene TRBJ1-2; 9 bases line up with TRBD1. V trimming: 5 bases; J trimming: 8 bases; junction bases outside the gene matches: 6. Germline V gene lookup returns CDR1 SEHNR and CDR2 FQNEAQ (reference sequence). This CDR3 contains 13 residues. The CDR3 is CASSPGQGRGYTF. CDR3 bases: TGTGCCAGCAGCCCGGGACAGGGACGCGGCTACACCTTC.

The genes are TRBV15 and TRBJ2-5; 9 bases fit TRBD1. Per the germline V gene, CDR1 is LNHNV and CDR2 is YYDKDF (reference sequence). CDR3 length: 17 amino acids. V shed 1 base and J 2 bases; nucleotides not matched to a gene: 8. CDR3 sequence reads: CATSRAAGQGRQETQYF. In nucleotides, the CDR3 is TGTGCCACCAGCAGAGCGGCGGGACAGGGAAGGCAAGAGACCCAGTACTTC.

The CDR3 DNA reads TGTGCCAGCAGCTCGACAGGGTATAGCAATCAGCCCCAGCATTTT. Its protein product is CASSSTGYSNQPQHF. V gene TRBV6-5 combines with J gene TRBJ1-5; 7 nucleotides match TRBD1. Trimming at V came to 6 bases and at J to 0 bases, leaving 5 bases not matched to a gene. The CDR3 is 15 residues long. Germline values: CDR1 MNHEY, CDR2 SVGAGI.

This chain connects TRBV9 to TRBJ1-4, with D possibly being TRBD1 (6 bases). The CDR3 has 15 residues. Trimming removed 4 bases at V and 2 bases at J, with 12 bases between. Germline CDR1 and CDR2: SGDLS and YYNGEE. The CDR3 DNA is TGTGCCAGCAGCCCGTGGGGGGCCACTAATGAAAAACTGTTTTTT. Translation: CASSPWGATNEKLFF.

The chain uses TRBV20-1 and TRBJ2-3, with D hard to call. V lost 1 base, J lost 5 bases, and 4 bases lay in between. CDR1 is DFQATT, CDR2 SNEGSKA, per germline (reference sequence). The CDR3 runs to 11 residues. The CDR3 reads CSARGGDTQYF. In DNA form, the CDR3 reads TGCAGTGCTAGAGGGGGAGATACGCAGTATTTT.

The J gene is TRBJ2-1, the V gene TRBV20-1; D ambiguous. Trimming removed 3 bases from V and 6 bases from J, with 6 bases in between. The CDR3 sequence is 11 residues long. The germline V gene has CDR1 DFQATT and CDR2 SNEGSKA (reference sequence). The CDR3 region has the DNA TGCAGTGCTAGTAGGGCCAATGAGCAGTTCTTC. It translates to CSASRANEQFF.

V usage is TRBV4-2 and J usage is TRBJ2-5; 11 bases line up with TRBD2. The germline gives CDR1 LGHNA, CDR2 YNFKEQ. The CDR3 covers 18 residues. J gave up 4 bases and V 1 base, and 11 bases lay outside the gene matches. CDR3 amino acids: CASSQGGSGRALGETQYF. DNA of the CDR3: TGTGCCAGCAGCCAAGGCGGTAGCGGGAGGGCCTTAGGAGAGACCCAGTACTTC.

The chain employs TRBV18 and TRBJ1-3, with TRBD1 identical over 8 bases. J was trimmed by 3 bases and V by 5 bases; bases with no gene match: 3. There are 14 residues in the CDR3. Germline V gene data show CDR1 as KGHSH and CDR2 as LQKENI. The DNA of the CDR3 is TGTGCCAGCTCAACAGGGGGACATGGAAACACCATATATTTT. Translation: CASSTGGHGNTIYF.

The genes are TRBV11-2 and TRBJ1-6; D remains ambiguous. Deletions cut 7 bases from V and 7 bases from J, with 11 bases between. Per germline, CDR1 SGHAT and CDR2 FQNNGV. This CDR3 is 13 amino acids long. The CDR3 sequence: CASTPGRNSPLHF. DNA for the CDR3: TGTGCCAGCACCCCAGGCAGGAATTCACCCCTCCACTTT.

This clone is a singleton in its sample. The chain joins TRBV6-4 to TRBJ2-2; the D is unclear. The CDR3 is 15 amino acids. In germline, CDR1 is MRHNA, CDR2 SNTAGT. V dropped 5 bases and J dropped 2 bases, with 12 bases sitting between them. The CDR3, as DNA: TGTGCCAGCAGTCCGACTGAAAAAAACACCGGGGAGCTGTTTTTT. This encodes CASSPTEKNTGELFF.

This clone was picked up one time. The V gene is TRBV5-5, the J gene TRBJ1-6; 7 nucleotides align to TRBD1. Germline-derived CDR1 and CDR2 are SGHKS and YYEKEE (reference sequence). With V trimmed by 4 bases and J by 5 bases, 9 bases remained unmatched. The CDR3 has 16 amino acids. CDR3 nucleotides: TGTGCCAGCAGCCCCCACGGGGACAGTAATAATTCACCCCTCCACTTT. Translating gives CASSPHGDSNNSPLHF. Complete variable domain (other parts from reference TRBV5-5 and TRBJ1-6): DAGVTQSPTHLIKTRGQQVTLRCSPISGHKSVSWYQQVLGQGPQFIFQYYEKEERGRGNFPDRFSARQFPNYSSELNVNALLLGDSALYLCASSPHGDSNNSPLHFGNGTRLTVT.

The chain links TRBV10-2 to TRBJ1-4, with no clear D. This CDR3 region has 14 residues. Germline CDR1 WSHSY, CDR2 SAAADI. V lost 6 bases and J lost 0, with 8 bases in between. The CDR3 loop is CASSSVATNEKLFF. The CDR3, as DNA: TGCGCCAGCAGCTCTGTTGCAACTAATGAAAAACTGTTTTTT.